This T cell receptor (beta chain) was documented in a study of CD4+ T cells in melanoma. Assay used: immunoSEQ multiplex PCR; TCRdb lists only in-frame clones, some missing. The repertoire holds about 140,000 clones, with approximately 91% as singletons. CDR1 is MNHNS and CDR2 is SASEGT in the germline V gene. The CDR3 is 15 residues long. After removal of 6 bases from V and 1 base from J, the junction contained 4 bases not matched to a gene. The chain carries TRBV6-1 and TRBJ1-2; TRBD1 aligns across 11 bases. This clonotype was sampled from a human donor with melanoma. Here the CDR3 DNA reads TGTGCCAGCAGAGAGGACAGGGGGCTTAACTATGGCTACACCTTC. Translated, it gives CASREDRGLNYGYTF.